This TCR beta chain was obtained from a study of cytomegalovirus exposure and HLA in healthy donors. About the research overall: A preliminary data release comprised approximately 85 million unique TCRs obtained from HLA-typed donors. General study points: In a later analysis, V- and J-gene trimming of beta chains associated with a DCLRE1C missense variant, replicated independently. Looking again later, the authors saw that most CMV-associated TCR beta chains seemed HLA-restricted.

PCR amplification relied on 60 Vbeta primers (plus 13 Jbeta primers). Here immunoSEQ multiplex PCR was the method, and the copy in TCRdb shows in-frame clones only, minus some. The sample yields roughly 100,000 clones, around four fifths seen once. In regard to this clone: As yet, its antigen is unknown.

Looked up from germline, CDR1 is LGHNA and CDR2 is YSLEER. The J segment lost 2 bases and the V segment lost 3 bases, leaving 7 bases of the junction unmatched. The CDR3 length is 17 residues. This sequence joins TRBV4-3 and TRBJ2-6; 7 bases are a match to TRBD2. The sample taken for sequencing was PBMCs. The source is a woman aged 55-69 years in good health and CMV-seronegative. CDR3 DNA sequence: TGCGCCAGCAGCCATGATGGGGGGGGAGCTGGGGCCAACGTCCTGACTTTC. It specifies CASSHDGGGAGANVLTF.